What follows describes a single T cell receptor (beta chain). The antigen is undetermined. Trimming cost V 7 bases and J 4 bases, with 18 bases left between them. Germline CDR1 SNHLY, CDR2 FYNNEI. The CDR3 has 15 residues. As for treatment: oral pan-JAK inhibitor, 5-10 mg twice daily. The data stem from a study of CD8+ T cells in alopecia areata. Turning to the study itself: Severity scoring for treated patients was based on the percentage of affected scalp area.

Sequencing templates came from extracted RNA that was reverse transcribed into cDNA. The table came from immunoSEQ multiplex PCR; TCRdb's copy has only in-frame clones and leaves some out. The sample consists of hundreds of thousands of clones, 60% of them appearing once. Regarding the study as a whole: Lesional tissue from the scalp (especially in alopecia totalis/universalis) showed higher clonality than normal scalp. The study also sequences resident alphabeta T cells of normal skin in scalp samples.

The sequence derives from a human donor with alopecia areata. The V gene is TRBV2, the J gene TRBJ2-3; the D gene is possibly TRBD1 (6 bases). The sample was CD4+ T cells sorted from blood, taken at week 52, from a patient treated with tofacitinib. The CDR3, as DNA: TGTGCCAGCACTTCCCTGGGGGCTCGGGCAGATACGCAGTATTTT. It translates to CASTSLGARADTQYF.